What follows describes a single T cell receptor (beta chain). These data are taken from a study of blood T cell repertoires in COVID-19. TCRdb's table, derived via immunoSEQ multiplex PCR, lists solely in-frame clones and lacks some. The sample lists fewer than 200,000 clones; about nine tenths were seen once. This CDR3 region has 19 residues. V dropped 0 bases and J dropped 3; count of bases not matched to a gene: 17. Germline CDR1 and CDR2: SGHNT and YENEEA. This sequence joins TRBV11-3 and TRBJ2-7, with TRBD2 matching 7 bases. The sample comprised peripheral blood. This receptor was obtained from a young man with COVID-19, enrolled during active disease. The CDR3 here is CASSLDLSPGLAVFYEQYF. CDR3 bases: TGTGCCAGCAGCTTAGACCTCTCCCCAGGTCTAGCGGTATTCTACGAGCAGTACTTC.